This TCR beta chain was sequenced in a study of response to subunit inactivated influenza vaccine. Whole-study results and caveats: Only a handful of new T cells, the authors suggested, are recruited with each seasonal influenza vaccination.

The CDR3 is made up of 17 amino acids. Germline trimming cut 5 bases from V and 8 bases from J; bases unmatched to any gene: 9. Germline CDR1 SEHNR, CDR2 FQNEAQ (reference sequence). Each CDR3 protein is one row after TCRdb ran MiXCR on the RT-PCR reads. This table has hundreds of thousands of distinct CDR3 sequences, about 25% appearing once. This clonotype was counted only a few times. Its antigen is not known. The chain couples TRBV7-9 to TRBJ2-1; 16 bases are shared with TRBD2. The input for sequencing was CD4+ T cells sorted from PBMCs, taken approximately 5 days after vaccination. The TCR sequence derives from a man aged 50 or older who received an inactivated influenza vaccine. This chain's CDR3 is CASSPGTSGRARHEQFF. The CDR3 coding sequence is TGTGCCAGCAGCCCCGGGACTAGCGGGAGGGCCAGGCATGAGCAGTTCTTC. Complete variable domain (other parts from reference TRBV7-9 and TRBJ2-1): DTGVSQNPRHKITKRGQNVTFRCDPISEHNRLYWYRQTLGQGPEFLTYFQNEAQLEKSRLLSDRFSAERPKGSFSTLEIQRTEQGDSAMYLCASSPGTSGRARHEQFFGPGTRLTVL.